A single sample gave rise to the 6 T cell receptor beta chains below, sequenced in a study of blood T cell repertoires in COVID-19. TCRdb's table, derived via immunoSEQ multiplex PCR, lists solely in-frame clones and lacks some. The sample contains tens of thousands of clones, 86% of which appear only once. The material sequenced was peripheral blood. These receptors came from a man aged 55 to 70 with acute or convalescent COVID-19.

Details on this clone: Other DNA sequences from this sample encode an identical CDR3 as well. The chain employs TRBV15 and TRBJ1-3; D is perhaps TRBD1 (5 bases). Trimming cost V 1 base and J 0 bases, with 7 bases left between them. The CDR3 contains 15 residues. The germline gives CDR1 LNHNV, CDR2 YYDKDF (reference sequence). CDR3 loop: CATSRGDSSGNTIYF. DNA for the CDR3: TGTGCCACCAGCAGAGGCGACAGCTCTGGAAACACCATATATTTT.

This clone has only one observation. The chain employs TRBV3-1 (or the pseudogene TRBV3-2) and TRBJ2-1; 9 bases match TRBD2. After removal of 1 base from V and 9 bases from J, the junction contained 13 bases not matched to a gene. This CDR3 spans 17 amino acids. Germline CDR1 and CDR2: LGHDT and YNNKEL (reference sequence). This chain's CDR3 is CASSQGSGLASGGEQFF. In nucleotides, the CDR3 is TGTGCCAGCAGCCAAGGCTCGGGACTAGCTTCGGGGGGTGAGCAGTTCTTC.

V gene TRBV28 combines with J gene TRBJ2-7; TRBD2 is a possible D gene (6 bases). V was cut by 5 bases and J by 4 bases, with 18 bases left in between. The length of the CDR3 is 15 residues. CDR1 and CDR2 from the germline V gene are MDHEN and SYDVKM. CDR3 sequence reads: CASSQAGVSGYEQYF. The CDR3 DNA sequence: TGTGCCAGCAGTCAAGCGGGTGTCTCGGGATACGAGCAGTACTTC.

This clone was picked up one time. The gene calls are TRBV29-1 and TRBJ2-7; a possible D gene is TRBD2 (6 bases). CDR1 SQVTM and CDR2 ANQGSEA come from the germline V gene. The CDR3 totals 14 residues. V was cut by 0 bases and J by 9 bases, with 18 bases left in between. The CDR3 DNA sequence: TGCAGCGTTGAAGATCGGAATCGGAGGGGTTGGCAGTACTTC. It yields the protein CSVEDRNRRGWQYF.

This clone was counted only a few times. The CDR3 DNA is TGTGCCAGCAGCTTAACAGTAAGGCCAAACTATGGCTACACCTTC. Translation: CASSLTVRPNYGYTF. The chain employs TRBV7-9 and TRBJ1-2, with D hard to call. CDR1 is SEHNR and CDR2 is FQNEAQ in the germline V gene (reference sequence). Trimming cost V 2 bases and J 2 bases, with 12 bases left between them. This CDR3 has 15 residues.

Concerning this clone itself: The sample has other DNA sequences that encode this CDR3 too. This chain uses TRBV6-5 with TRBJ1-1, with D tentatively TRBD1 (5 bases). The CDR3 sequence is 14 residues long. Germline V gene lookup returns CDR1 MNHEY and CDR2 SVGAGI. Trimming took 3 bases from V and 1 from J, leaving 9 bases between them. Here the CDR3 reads CASSYDRKNTEAFF. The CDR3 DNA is TGTGCCAGCAGTTATGACAGAAAGAACACTGAAGCTTTCTTT.